This T cell receptor (beta chain) is drawn from a study of blood T cell repertoires in COVID-19. Study-level background: Samples came from the United States, Italy and Spain, spanning acute and convalescent COVID-19.

Original methodology: Reference gene primer amplification gave nucleated cell count estimates. The protocol was immunoSEQ multiplex PCR, while the TCRdb copy is restricted to in-frame clones and leaves out a portion. The V and J calls and clone size were taken over from that table, and D and trimming were inferred from the DNA. The profile shows some 130,000 clones, 84% of them singletons. Trimming shortened V by 4 bases and J by 8 bases, and 25 bases separated the two germline ends. Per germline, CDR1 SGHKS and CDR2 YYEKEE (reference sequence). The CDR3 extends over 17 amino acids. All enrollees were roughly 18 to 100 years old and from 20 to 30 US areas. Cohorts were determined from participant-reported clinical history.

Sequenced: PBMCs or T cells enriched from blood (not recorded which). The clonotype originates from a man in his forties or fifties with acute COVID-19. V and J are TRBV5-5 and TRBJ1-5; D is perhaps TRBD1 (6 bases). CDR3 sequence (DNA): TGTGCCAGCAGCACCTATGGGGACATTACCAAACAGGAGCCCCAGCATTTT. This codes for CASSTYGDITKQEPQHF.